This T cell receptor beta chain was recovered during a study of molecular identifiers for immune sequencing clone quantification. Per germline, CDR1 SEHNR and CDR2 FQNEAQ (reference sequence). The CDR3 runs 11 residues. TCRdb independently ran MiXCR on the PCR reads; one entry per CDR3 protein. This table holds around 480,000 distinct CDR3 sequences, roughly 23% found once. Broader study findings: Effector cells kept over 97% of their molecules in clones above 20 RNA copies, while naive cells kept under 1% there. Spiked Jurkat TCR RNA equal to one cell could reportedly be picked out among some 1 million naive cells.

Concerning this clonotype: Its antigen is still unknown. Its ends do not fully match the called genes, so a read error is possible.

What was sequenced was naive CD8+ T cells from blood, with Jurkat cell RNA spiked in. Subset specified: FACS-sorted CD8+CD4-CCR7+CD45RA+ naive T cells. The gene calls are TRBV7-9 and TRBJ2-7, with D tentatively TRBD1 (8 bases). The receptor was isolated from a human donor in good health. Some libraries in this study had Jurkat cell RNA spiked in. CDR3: CASTTGGEQCF. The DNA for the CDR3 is TGTGCCAGCACAACAGGGGGGGAGCAGTGCTTC. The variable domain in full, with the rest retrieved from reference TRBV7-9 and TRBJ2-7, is DTGVSQNPRHKITKRGQNVTFRCDPISEHNRLYWYRQTLGQGPEFLTYFQNEAQLEKSRLLSDRFSAERPKGSFSTLEIQRTEQGDSAMYLCASTTGGEQCFGPGTRLTVT.